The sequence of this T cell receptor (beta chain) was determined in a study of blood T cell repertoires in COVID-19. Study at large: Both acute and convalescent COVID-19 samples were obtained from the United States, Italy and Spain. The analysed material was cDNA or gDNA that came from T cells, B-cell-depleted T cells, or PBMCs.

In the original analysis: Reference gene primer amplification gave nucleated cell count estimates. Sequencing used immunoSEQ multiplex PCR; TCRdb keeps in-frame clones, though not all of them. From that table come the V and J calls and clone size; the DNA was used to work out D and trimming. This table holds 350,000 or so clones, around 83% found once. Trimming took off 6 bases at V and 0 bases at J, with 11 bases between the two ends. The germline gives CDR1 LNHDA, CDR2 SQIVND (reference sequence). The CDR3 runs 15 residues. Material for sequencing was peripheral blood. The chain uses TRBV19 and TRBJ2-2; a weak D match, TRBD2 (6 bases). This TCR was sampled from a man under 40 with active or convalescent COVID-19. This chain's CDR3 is CASRQAGSNTGELFF. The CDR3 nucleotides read TGTGCCAGTAGGCAAGCGGGTTCGAACACCGGGGAGCTGTTTTTT.